This T cell receptor (beta chain) was identified in a study of blood T cell repertoires in COVID-19. Study in general: Acute and convalescent COVID-19 specimens originated in the United States, Italy and Spain. T cells, B-cell-depleted T cells, or PBMCs supplied cDNA or gDNA.

With V trimmed by 5 bases and J by 5 bases, 8 bases remained unmatched. Per germline, CDR1 MNHEY and CDR2 SVGEGT. The CDR3 runs to 14 residues. In the source study's methods: Scientists estimated how many nucleated cells there were by amplifying reference gene primers. Sequenced by immunoSEQ multiplex PCR; TCRdb stores in-frame clones only, minus some. The V and J calls and clone size come from that table; D and trimming were worked out from the DNA. The profile covers roughly 59,000 clones, with 65% to 80% appearing a single time and 9.7% taken by the ten largest. The chain couples TRBV6-2 or TRBV6-3 to TRBJ2-7, with 8 bases lining up with TRBD1. The sample was peripheral blood. The clonotype originates from a human donor in a cohort sampled during active COVID-19. The CDR3 nucleotides are TGTGCCAGCAGTGGACAGGGTTGGGGAAACGAGCAGTACTTC. Translating gives CASSGQGWGNEQYF.